Listed below are T cell receptor beta chains from one sample, sequenced in a study of cytomegalovirus exposure and HLA in healthy donors. The assay was immunoSEQ multiplex PCR, and TCRdb's table has in-frame clones only and misses some. Its table records about 200,000 clones. The sequencing input was PBMCs. The receptor set was obtained from a boy aged 5 to 17 in good health and CMV-seronegative. Each CDR3 is given with its conserved first and last residue. D genes are given only for firm matches.

NA	15	TRBV11-2	TRBJ1-2	CASSPQRVVAYGYTF	TGTGCCAGCAGCCCCCAACGGGTGGTAGCGTATGGCTACACCTTC
TRBD1	16	TRBV27	TRBJ2-5	CASRPAGGRGQETQYF	TGTGCCAGCAGGCCAGCAGGGGGCCGGGGACAAGAGACCCAGTACTTC
TRBD2	15	TRBV28	TRBJ2-1	CASNTYAGTSGERLF	TGTGCCAGCAACACCTACGCCGGGACTAGCGGGGAGAGGCTCTTC
NA	12	TRBV7-2	TRBJ2-3	CASSSTQITQYF	TGTGCCAGCAGCTCCACACAGATTACGCAGTATTTT
NA	13	TRBV18	TRBJ1-6	CASSPGGDSPLHF	TGTGCCAGCTCACCAGGGGGCGATTCACCCCTCCACTTT
NA	12	TRBV11-3	TRBJ1-1	CASSQGNTEAFF	TGTGCCAGCAGCCAGGGGAACACTGAAGCTTTCTTT
NA	14	TRBV4-1	TRBJ1-4	CASSQVGSSEKLFF	TGCGCCAGCAGCCAAGTGGGGAGTAGTGAAAAACTGTTTTTT
TRBD1	13	TRBV6-5	TRBJ1-4	CATQQGGDEKLFF	TGTGCCACCCAACAGGGGGGGGATGAAAAACTGTTTTTT
NA	16	TRBV5-4	TRBJ2-5	CASSSIHRTAEETQYF	TGTGCCAGCAGCTCTATCCACAGGACAGCTGAAGAGACCCAGTACTTC
NA	14	TRBV6-1	TRBJ2-3	CASKRYTSTDTQYF	TGTGCCAGCAAGCGATACACTAGCACAGATACGCAGTATTTT
NA	15	TRBV7-8	TRBJ2-1	CASSLAEHAYNEQFF	TGTGCCAGCAGCTTAGCCGAGCATGCCTACAATGAGCAGTTCTTC
NA	16	TRBV7-2	TRBJ2-1	CASSLLSGAAYNEQFF	TGTGCCAGCAGCTTACTCTCCGGAGCCGCCTACAATGAGCAGTTCTTC
TRBD2	14	TRBV27	TRBJ2-7	CASSPRGSSYEQYF	TGTGCCAGCTCACCTCGCGGGAGCTCCTACGAGCAGTACTTC
NA	12	TRBV9	TRBJ1-2	CASSVNDNGYTF	TGTGCCAGCAGCGTGAACGACAATGGCTACACCTTC
TRBD1	16	TRBV5-1	TRBJ2-5	CASSLPGTGGIETQYF	TGCGCCAGCAGCTTGCCTGGGACAGGAGGGATAGAGACCCAGTACTTC
NA	14	TRBV5-4	TRBJ1-6	CASSSEDGNSPLHF	TGTGCCAGCAGTTCAGAAGACGGGAATTCACCCCTCCACTTT
NA	12	TRBV30	TRBJ1-2	CAWSPSGGGYTF	TGTGCCTGGAGTCCGTCCGGCGGGGGCTACACCTTC
TRBD1	15	TRBV6-5	TRBJ2-7	CASSSYRGSSYEQYF	TGTGCCAGCAGTTCCTACAGGGGGAGCTCCTACGAGCAGTACTTC
NA	15	TRBV28	TRBJ2-7	CASRGGQGGAYEQYF	TGTGCCAGCAGGGGCGGACAGGGAGGGGCCTACGAGCAGTACTTC
NA	12	TRBV30	TRBJ1-4	CAWSVRREKLFF	TGTGCCTGGAGTGTGCGTAGAGAAAAACTGTTTTTT
TRBD1	14	TRBV6-6	TRBJ1-5	CASNYRGDNQPQHF	TGTGCCAGCAACTACAGGGGGGACAATCAGCCCCAGCATTTT
NA	13	TRBV9	TRBJ1-3	CASSVGKGNTIYF	TGTGCCAGCAGCGTAGGTAAAGGAAACACCATATATTTT
NA	14	TRBV30	TRBJ1-5	CAWSSGTGGQPQHF	TGTGCCTGGAGTTCGGGGACTGGAGGGCAGCCCCAGCATTTT